A single sample is the source of the 22 T cell receptor beta chains below, sequenced in a study. A single record per CDR3 protein comes from TCRdb applying MiXCR to the RT-PCR reads. The profile shows about 700,000 distinct CDR3 sequences, 11% to 15% of them singletons. Material: memory CD4+ T cells from blood. The receptors here all came from a female donor in good health, serving as a healthy control.

This clonotype came up a few times. The chain couples TRBV5-1 to TRBJ2-3; 9 bases fit TRBD1. This CDR3 has 16 amino acids. Germline-derived CDR1 and CDR2 are SGHRS and YFSETQ. Trimming at V came to 0 bases and at J to 3 bases, leaving 5 bases not matched to a gene. CDR3 loop: CASSLAGQGGTDTQYF. The CDR3 DNA sequence: TGCGCCAGCAGCTTGGCGGGACAGGGTGGAACAGATACGCAGTATTTT.

This clonotype has a single count. J is TRBJ1-1 and V is TRBV5-1; D is undetermined. Germline lookup yields CDR1 SGHRS and CDR2 YFSETQ. The CDR3 totals 15 residues. V gave up 4 bases and J gave up 3 bases, with 16 bases separating them. CDR3 sequence reads: CASSVYAGSHTEAFF. In DNA form, the CDR3 reads TGCGCCAGCAGCGTATACGCGGGGTCTCACACTGAAGCTTTCTTT.

There are many counts of this clonotype. The V call is TRBV30, the J call TRBJ2-5; 9 nucleotides match TRBD2. The CDR3 spans 13 residues. V was pared by 3 bases and J by 4 bases, with 3 bases of the junction left unmatched. CDR1 is GTSNPN, CDR2 SVGIG, per germline (reference sequence). CDR3 sequence (DNA): TGTGCCTGGAGGATAGCGGGAGCAGAGACCCAGTACTTC. Translated: CAWRIAGAETQYF.

Notes on this clonotype: This could be a read error, since a much larger clone is one nucleotide away. The rearrangement links TRBV5-5 to TRBJ2-2; 7 positions match TRBD2. CDR3 length equals 14 residues. Germline CDR1 reads SGHKS; CDR2 reads YYEKEE (reference sequence). The CDR3 DNA is TGTGCCATCAGCGGGATGGCGAACACCGGGGAGCTGTTTTTT. Amino acid sequence: CAISGMANTGELFF.

This clonotype has ten or more counts. The chain carries TRBV4-3 and TRBJ2-1, with D unclear. Trimming stripped 0 bases from V and 8 bases from J, with 11 bases between. This CDR3 has 14 amino acids. The germline V gene encodes CDR1 LGHNA and CDR2 YSLEER. CDR3 region: CASSQDPRSDEQFF. In DNA form, the CDR3 reads TGCGCCAGCAGCCAAGATCCTAGATCGGATGAGCAGTTCTTC.

The chain has TRBV20-1 and TRBJ1-2; no clear D. This CDR3 has 14 residues. The V and J ends lost 2 bases and 4 bases respectively, with 14 bases between them. Germline CDR1 and CDR2: DFQATT and SNEGSKA (reference sequence). In DNA, the CDR3 is TGCAGTGCTAGACGAGACACCAACTTCTATGGCTACACCTTC. Amino acids: CSARRDTNFYGYTF.

This clonotype has more than one count but fewer than ten. The rearrangement joins TRBV4-3 to TRBJ1-2; D gene ambiguous. Germline V lookup: CDR1 LGHNA, CDR2 YSLEER. Trimming shortened V by 3 bases and J by 4 bases, and 18 bases separated the two germline ends. The CDR3 has 16 residues. CDR3 coding DNA: TGCGCCAGCAGCCATTCGTCCCCCTATCTGGGCTATGGCTACACCTTC. Amino acid sequence: CASSHSSPYLGYGYTF.

This clonotype was detected ten times or more. The V call is TRBV20-1, the J call TRBJ1-4; the match to TRBD1 covers 9 bases. CDR3 size: 13 residues. The ends lost 2 bases at V and 7 bases at J; junction bases unmatched: 2. Germline V CDR1 and CDR2: DFQATT, SNEGSKA (reference sequence). Here the CDR3 reads CSARSTGGEKLFF. The CDR3 DNA sequence: TGCAGTGCTAGATCGACAGGGGGTGAAAAACTGTTTTTT.

This chain links TRBV5-1 with TRBJ1-1; possible D gene TRBD1, 6 bases. The V end lost 2 bases, the J end lost 5 bases, and 10 bases lay between the germline ends. The germline CDR1 and CDR2 sequences are SGHRS and YFSETQ. This CDR3 is built from 13 residues. The CDR3 bases are TGCGCCAGCAGCTTTACAGGGCAGACTGAAGCTTTCTTT. Protein product: CASSFTGQTEAFF. The variable domain in full, completed from reference TRBV5-1 and TRBJ1-1, reads KAGVTQTPRYLIKTRGQQVTLSCSPISGHRSVSWYQQTPGQGLQFLFEYFSETQRNKGNFPGRFSGRQFSNSRSEMNVSTLELGDSALYLCASSFTGQTEAFFGQGTRLTVV.

In this sample, this clonotype turned up a few times. The V gene is TRBV20-1, the J gene TRBJ2-1; tentatively, D is TRBD1 (6 bases). The germline gives CDR1 DFQATT, CDR2 SNEGSKA (reference sequence). CDR3 size: 14 residues. Trimming cost V 0 bases and J 6 bases, with 12 bases left between them. The CDR3: CSARDPAGANEQFF. CDR3 bases: TGCAGTGCTAGAGACCCAGCAGGGGCCAATGAGCAGTTCTTC.

Only a few counts were recorded for this clonotype. V usage is TRBV4-1 and J usage is TRBJ2-1, with TRBD2 as a possible D gene (5 bases). V lost 3 bases and J lost 0, with 12 bases in between. The CDR3 has 16 residues. CDR1 and CDR2 (germline): MGHRA, YSYEKL. The CDR3 loop is CASSQEDSDSYNEQFF. The CDR3 DNA sequence: TGCGCCAGCAGCCAGGAGGACTCGGACTCCTACAATGAGCAGTTCTTC.

This clonotype was seen repeatedly, ten times or more. V and J are TRBV12-3 or TRBV12-4 and TRBJ2-3; 7 positions match TRBD1. Trimming at V came to 9 bases and at J to 2 bases, leaving 11 bases not matched to a gene. The CDR3 has 15 amino acids. The CDR3 reads CASVRTQGPTDTQYF. The CDR3 coding sequence is TGTGCCAGTGTGAGGACACAGGGGCCCACAGATACGCAGTATTTT.

Worth noting for this clonotype: This sequence may be a read error, since a much larger clone differs from it by one base. The chain carries TRBV5-1 and TRBJ2-1; D remains unclear. The CDR3 has 16 amino acids. CDR1 is SGHRS, CDR2 YFSETQ, per germline. V lost 0 bases, J lost 12 bases, and 22 bases lay in between. The CDR3 nucleotides are TGCGCCAGCAGCTTGGGTTTCGTTACCCCAGATGGTGGGCAGTTCTTC. As protein: CASSLGFVTPDGGQFF.

A few counts support this clonotype. In nucleotides, the CDR3 is TGCAGTGCTAGACCCCCTAGCGGGAGAACAGATACGCAGTATTTT. It translates to CSARPPSGRTDTQYF. This chain connects TRBV20-1 to TRBJ2-3; 10 bases agree with TRBD2. Trimming at V came to 2 bases and at J to 3 bases, leaving 5 bases not matched to a gene. There are 15 residues in the CDR3. Germline CDR1 and CDR2: DFQATT and SNEGSKA (reference sequence).

A few counts support this clonotype. This chain links TRBV7-6 with TRBJ1-1; 7 bases line up with TRBD1. Germline CDR1 reads SGHVS; CDR2 reads FNYEAQ. V lost 6 bases to trimming and J lost 1 base; unmatched junction nucleotides: 8. CDR3 length: 15 residues. CDR3 in DNA: TGTGCCAGCAGACCCGCACAGGGGAGGAACACTGAAGCTTTCTTT. It translates to CASRPAQGRNTEAFF. Using reference TRBV7-6 and TRBJ1-1 for the parts outside the CDR3, the full variable domain is GAGVSQSPRYKVTKRGQDVALRCDPISGHVSLYWYRQALGQGPEFLTYFNYEAQQDKSGLPNDRFSAERPEGSISTLTIQRTEQRDSAMYRCASRPAQGRNTEAFFGQGTRLTVV.

This clonotype was detected only a few times. The genes are TRBV12-3 or TRBV12-4 and TRBJ1-1; D unclear. The V end lost 7 bases, the J end lost 5 bases, and 14 bases lay between the germline ends. The CDR3 length is 13 residues. CDR3 sequence reads: CASKNSGATEAFF. CDR3 DNA sequence: TGTGCCAGCAAAAACTCGGGAGCGACTGAAGCTTTCTTT.

This clonotype showed up many times. V gene TRBV5-1 combines with J gene TRBJ1-5, with 10 bases that match TRBD1. There are 14 residues in the CDR3. Germline V CDR1 and CDR2: SGHRS, YFSETQ. J lost 5 bases, V lost 5 bases, and 4 bases had no gene match. The CDR3, as DNA: TGCGCCAGCAGAGGAGGGACAGGGGATCAGCCCCAGCATTTT. It codes for CASRGGTGDQPQHF. Variable domain in full (rest from reference TRBV5-1 and TRBJ1-5): KAGVTQTPRYLIKTRGQQVTLSCSPISGHRSVSWYQQTPGQGLQFLFEYFSETQRNKGNFPGRFSGRQFSNSRSEMNVSTLELGDSALYLCASRGGTGDQPQHFGDGTRLSIL.

The chain recombines TRBV7-2 with TRBJ2-3; the match to TRBD2 covers 14 bases. Germline lookup yields CDR1 SGHTA and CDR2 FQGNSA. J lost 3 bases, V lost 5 bases, and 10 bases had no gene match. The CDR3 loop spans 18 amino acids. CDR3 amino acids: CASSNRLAGGPGTDTQYF. The DNA for the CDR3 is TGTGCCAGCAGCAACCGACTAGCGGGAGGGCCTGGGACAGATACGCAGTATTTT.

This clonotype has ten or more counts. Written as DNA, the CDR3 is TGTGCCAGCAAAGGAGGGGGGGACACCGGGGAGCTGTTTTTT. This encodes CASKGGGDTGELFF. V usage is TRBV6-6 and J usage is TRBJ2-2; weak D call: TRBD2 (7 bases). Germline-derived CDR1 and CDR2 are MNHNY and SVGAGI (reference sequence). Trimming removed 7 bases from V and 3 bases from J, with 12 bases in between. The CDR3 is made up of 14 amino acids.

This clonotype was seen only a few times. The CDR3 does not close with the conserved phenylalanine or tryptophan, likely indicating a read error. It is unclear where the CDR3 begins or ends on the DNA, so no DNA is shown, and the CDR3 is as TCRdb lists it. The rearrangement links TRBV9 to TRBJ2-1. Germline CDR1 SGDLS, CDR2 YYNGEE. The CDR3 has 8 amino acids, counting both end residues. This CDR3 reads CASSATLH.

This clonotype showed up many times. The chain carries TRBV12-3 or TRBV12-4 and TRBJ2-5, with TRBD2 matching over 7 bases. This CDR3 spans 16 amino acids. J gave up 5 bases and V 5 bases, and 14 bases lay outside the gene matches. The CDR3 nucleotides are TGTGCCAGCAGTACGGCTGCAGGGAGCGGGATGGAGACCCAGTACTTC. Amino acid sequence: CASSTAAGSGMETQYF.

This clonotype has a count of ten or more. The V gene is TRBV29-1, the J gene TRBJ1-2; no firm D call. The V end lost 3 bases, the J end lost 6 bases, and 11 bases lay between the germline ends. The CDR3 consists of 12 residues. Germline V CDR1 and CDR2: SQVTM, ANQGSEA. For the CDR3, the DNA is TGCAGCGTTGAGGGGTCAGGCAATGGCTACACCTTC. Amino acid sequence: CSVEGSGNGYTF.